This T cell receptor beta chain originates from a study of naive CD8 T cells in extremely preterm neonates. Data came from immunoSEQ multiplex PCR; TCRdb stores just in-frame clones and leaves some out. The top ten clones hold 0.36% of a sample with 7,400 or so clones, 98% of them seen once. Cord blood came from elective full-term cesareans at about 35-41 weeks without labor or membrane rupture. The V and J ends lost 4 bases and 1 base respectively, with 13 bases between them. Germline loops: CDR1 MGHRA, CDR2 YSYEKL. The CDR3 runs 16 residues. The source of this sequence is a newborn in good health. Sequenced: naive CD8+ T cells from cord blood. This chain uses TRBV4-1 with TRBJ2-2; the D gene is possibly TRBD1 (6 bases). Here the CDR3 reads CASSPQGQGNTGELFF. The CDR3 DNA reads TGCGCCAGCAGCCCACAGGGTCAGGGGAACACCGGGGAGCTGTTTTTT.